This passage covers 32 T cell receptor beta chains from one sample sequenced in a study of T cells expressing NK-cell markers (dated by TCRdb to 2018 to 2020). The library was produced with 5' RACE. The sequencer was an Illumina HiSeq 2000. After reprocessing by TCRdb, each CDR3 protein sequence is one entry, and no DNA is given. This sample's table carries about 540,000 distinct CDR3 sequences. 3% to 4.5% of the sample is taken by the ten largest. Sequencing input: blood T cells: a sorted CD56 or NKG2C T cell subset, CD4+ or CD8+ T cells, or bulk PBMC T cells (not recorded which). These receptors were taken from a man aged 18 to 29 in good health. Donor details come from another sample of the same person, matched by shared clones.

The gene calls are TRBV4-2 and TRBJ2-7. Germline CDR1 is LGHNA and CDR2 is YNFKEQ. The CDR3 has 14 amino acids. The CDR3 loop is CASSQVSESYEQYF.

This chain links TRBV12-3 or TRBV12-4 with TRBJ2-2; the D gene TCRdb calls, TRBD1, cannot be checked with no DNA. This CDR3 region has 14 residues. This chain's CDR3 is CASNGQGGTGELFF.

The chain is built from TRBV7-9 and TRBJ1-1; TCRdb's D call of TRBD1 is untestable without DNA. There are 12 residues in the CDR3. Germline loops: CDR1 SEHNR, CDR2 FQNEAQ (reference sequence). The CDR3 is CASSLPWSEAFF.

V usage is TRBV28 and J usage is TRBJ2-1; the D call from TCRdb, TRBD2, cannot be confirmed without DNA. There are 15 residues in the CDR3. Germline V gene data show CDR1 as MDHEN and CDR2 as SYDVKM. The CDR3 protein is CASSLAIAGVDEQFF. Full variable domain (remainder filled in from reference TRBV28 and TRBJ2-1): DVKVTQSSRYLVKRTGEKVFLECVQDMDHENMFWYRQDPGLGLRLIYFSYDVKMKEKGDIPEGYSVSREKKERFSLILESASTNQTSMYLCASSLAIAGVDEQFFGPGTRLTVL.

The chain links TRBV12-3 or TRBV12-4 to TRBJ1-1; the D call of TRBD1 rests on TCRdb alone, since no DNA is present to check it. CDR3 length: 14 residues. This CDR3 reads CASSLARGFTEAFF.

The gene calls are TRBV30 and TRBJ2-7; the TRBD1 assignment by TCRdb is unverifiable without DNA. The germline gives CDR1 GTSNPN, CDR2 SVGIG (reference sequence). The CDR3 spans 14 residues. The CDR3: CAWSVGRGADEQYF.

This chain links TRBV7-9 with TRBJ2-5. Germline V gene sequence: CDR1 SEHNR, CDR2 FQNEAQ (reference sequence). This CDR3 is 14 amino acids long. This chain's CDR3 is CASSFALNQETQYF.

The gene calls are TRBV27 and TRBJ1-6; TCRdb lists TRBD1, though no DNA is available to test this call. Germline V gene data show CDR1 as MNHEY and CDR2 as SMNVEV (reference sequence). The CDR3 covers 13 residues. The chain's CDR3 is CASSPGTLEPLHF.

CDR3 sequence reads: CASSPGQGRSYNEQFF. The chain is built from TRBV5-1 and TRBJ2-1; the TRBD1 assignment by TCRdb is unverifiable without DNA. The germline gives CDR1 SGHRS, CDR2 YFSETQ. This CDR3 contains 16 residues.

The chain's CDR3 is CSANPHQGYNSPLHF. The genes are TRBV20-1 and TRBJ1-6; checking the TCRdb D call of TRBD1 is not possible without DNA. CDR1 and CDR2 from the germline V gene are DFQATT and SNEGSKA (reference sequence). The CDR3 is 15 amino acids.

The chain uses TRBV3-1 and TRBJ2-1. The CDR3 is made up of 14 amino acids. Germline CDR1 LGHDT, CDR2 YNNKEL (reference sequence). CDR3: CASSPLLGVNEQFF.

This chain links TRBV7-8 with TRBJ1-6. CDR3 size: 15 residues. Germline CDR1 is SGHVS and CDR2 is FQNEAQ. CDR3 in amino acids: CASSLKTGLNSPLHF.

The chain joins TRBV4-1 to TRBJ2-3. Germline CDR1 is MGHRA and CDR2 is YSYEKL. The CDR3 runs to 15 residues. CDR3 loop: CASSQDGLGPDTQYF.

The gene calls are TRBV7-2 and TRBJ2-5. The CDR3 extends over 14 amino acids. Germline V gives CDR1 SGHTA, CDR2 FQGNSA. The CDR3 is CASSLDSSSETQYF. Variable domain in full (rest from reference TRBV7-2 and TRBJ2-5): GAGVSQSPSNKVTEKGKDVELRCDPISGHTALYWYRQSLGQGLEFLIYFQGNSAPDKSGLPSDRFSAERTGGSVSTLTIQRTQQEDSAVYLCASSLDSSSETQYFGPGTRLLVL.

The genes are TRBV5-1 and TRBJ2-2; the D call from TCRdb, TRBD1, cannot be confirmed without DNA. In germline, CDR1 is SGHRS, CDR2 YFSETQ. This CDR3 has 13 amino acids. The CDR3 here is CASSFQGSGELFF.

The rearrangement links TRBV12-3 or TRBV12-4 to TRBJ2-6. The CDR3 extends over 17 amino acids. The CDR3 sequence: CASSPDVLRSGANVLTF.

The chain recombines TRBV7-2 with TRBJ2-1; the D call of TRBD2 rests on TCRdb alone, since no DNA is present to check it. There are 15 residues in the CDR3. The V gene's germline CDR1 is SGHTA and CDR2 FQGNSA. The CDR3 reads CASSPQRSSYNEQFF.

V usage is TRBV12-3 or TRBV12-4 and J usage is TRBJ1-1; absent DNA, TCRdb's TRBD1 call cannot be checked. The CDR3 totals 11 residues. The CDR3 reads CASSNRGKAFF.

The V and J genes are TRBV20-1 and TRBJ2-7; absent DNA, TCRdb's TRBD1 call cannot be checked. The CDR3 sequence is 15 residues long. Germline loops: CDR1 DFQATT, CDR2 SNEGSKA (reference sequence). The CDR3 sequence: CSAVTGTVPSYEQYF.

The chain recombines TRBV5-5 with TRBJ2-1; the TCRdb D gene call, TRBD2, has no DNA to confirm it. Germline assignment: CDR1 SGHKS and CDR2 YYEKEE (reference sequence). CDR3 size: 14 residues. CDR3 sequence reads: CASSPTWTRGEQFF.

This chain links TRBV27 with TRBJ2-5; TCRdb proposes TRBD1, but this gene call is untestable without DNA. Looked up from germline, CDR1 is MNHEY and CDR2 is SMNVEV (reference sequence). This CDR3 spans 16 amino acids. CDR3 sequence reads: CASSWTGTGYQETQYF.

V is TRBV27 and J is TRBJ1-2; TCRdb picks TRBD1, but there is no DNA to check that call. The CDR3 is made up of 17 amino acids. Germline loops: CDR1 MNHEY, CDR2 SMNVEV (reference sequence). CDR3 region: CASSLTPTGGAYYGYTF.

This chain uses TRBV27 with TRBJ1-1. Per germline, CDR1 MNHEY and CDR2 SMNVEV (reference sequence). The CDR3 spans 13 residues. The CDR3 region is CASSLALDTEAFF.

V gene TRBV6-2 or TRBV6-3 combines with J gene TRBJ2-1. The length of the CDR3 is 14 residues. Germline lookup yields CDR1 MNHEY and CDR2 SVGEGT. The CDR3: CASSGLTFYNEQFF.

This chain connects TRBV7-9 to TRBJ2-3; TCRdb outputs TRBD1, but without DNA this stays unchecked. Germline V gene sequence: CDR1 SEHNR, CDR2 FQNEAQ (reference sequence). The CDR3 has 17 residues. The CDR3 protein is CASSLDGRFPYTDTQYF.

The chain couples TRBV7-2 to TRBJ2-2; without DNA, the TCRdb call of TRBD2 cannot be checked. The CDR3 consists of 16 residues. CDR1 and CDR2 (germline): SGHTA, FQGNSA. CDR3 region: CASSLGSAGKTGELFF.

The chain combines TRBV20-1 with TRBJ2-3; TCRdb returns TRBD2, unconfirmable since there is no DNA. The CDR3 has 13 amino acids. The germline CDR1 and CDR2 sequences are DFQATT and SNEGSKA (reference sequence). The CDR3 sequence is CRWAGPSTDTQYF.

The chain couples TRBV19 to TRBJ1-3. The CDR3 is made up of 12 amino acids. The germline V gene has CDR1 LNHDA and CDR2 SQIVND (reference sequence). CDR3 loop: CASGERGNTIYF.

The V gene is TRBV6-5, the J gene TRBJ1-1; TCRdb's D gene call, TRBD1, goes unchecked for lack of DNA. The CDR3 spans 15 residues. Per germline, CDR1 MNHEY and CDR2 SVGAGI. CDR3 protein: CASSYSTGGYTEAFF.

The chain is built from TRBV21-1 and TRBJ2-3; TCRdb's D call, TRBD2, is unchecked because there is no DNA. TRBV21-1 is annotated as a pseudogene. The CDR3 consists of 16 residues. This CDR3 is CASSKDRREGTDTQYF.

This chain links TRBV24-1 with TRBJ2-1; TCRdb selects TRBD2, and the lack of DNA leaves this call unchecked. This CDR3 comprises 15 residues. Germline V gene sequence: CDR1 KGHDR, CDR2 SFDVKD. CDR3: CATKGTSGDYNEQFF.

The genes are TRBV7-8 and TRBJ2-3; without DNA, the TCRdb call of TRBD1 cannot be checked. This CDR3 is 18 amino acids long. The germline V gene encodes CDR1 SGHVS and CDR2 FQNEAQ. The CDR3 sequence: CASTPGDRGAFSTDTQYF. Looking up the rest from reference TRBV7-8 and TRBJ2-3 gives the full variable domain: GAGVSQSPRYKVAKRGQDVALRCDPISGHVSLFWYQQALGQGPEFLTYFQNEAQLDKSGLPSDRFFAERPEGSVSTLKIQRTQQEDSAVYLCASTPGDRGAFSTDTQYFGPGTRLTVL.